This record covers a single TCR beta chain. Its antigen is not identified. The time point denotes: pre-sensitization, week 0. The treatment is: therapeutic diphenylcyclopropenone sensitization with weekly scalp DPC. The donor pool consisted of alopecia patients aged 18 to 70 years, considered suitable for DPC. The entry originates in a study of human T cells and chemical hapten exposure. Study-wide background: Patch tests of 0.01% DPC on the upper back were read at 6 days.

The CDR3 runs 16 residues. The germline V and J ends were trimmed by 5 bases and 0 bases, with 16 bases remaining between them. Germline loops: CDR1 SGHTA, CDR2 FQGNSA. MiXCR, applied by TCRdb to the RACE reads, yields one record per CDR3 protein. Among tens of thousands of distinct CDR3 sequences listed, around 12% were seen once. General study points: The donors suffered from alopecia, so their immune response may not match that of healthy people.

This TCR was sampled from a woman under 40 with alopecia areata. Some clones in this sample may be carry-over from other donors' samples. The sample was whole blood, taken in connection with sensitization to the hapten diphenylcyclopropenone (DPC). The V gene is TRBV7-2, the J gene TRBJ1-1, with a possible D match to TRBD1 (6 bases). The chain's CDR3 is CASSLMRQGMNTEAFF. DNA for the CDR3: TGTGCCAGCAGCCTGATGAGGCAGGGGATGAACACTGAAGCTTTCTTT. The full variable domain, rest sourced from reference TRBV7-2 and TRBJ1-1, is GAGVSQSPSNKVTEKGKDVELRCDPISGHTALYWYRQSLGQGLEFLIYFQGNSAPDKSGLPSDRFSAERTGGSVSTLTIQRTQQEDSAVYLCASSLMRQGMNTEAFFGQGTRLTVV.